Below, 14 T cell receptor beta chains from the same sample are listed, as sequenced in a study of Ad26.COV2.S vaccination and SARS-CoV-2 variants. Treatment described: some 19 received Ad26.COV2.S at low or high dose, single or two shots; a few received placebo; per-sample allocation not given. Sample collection was performed on day 63 after the first vaccine or placebo injection. The table came from immunoSEQ multiplex PCR; TCRdb's copy has only in-frame clones and leaves some out. The repertoire holds about 460,000 clones, with about nine tenths as singletons. The specimen was peripheral blood, collected in a trial of Ad26.COV2.S vaccine versus placebo. All receptors derive from a person aged 18 to 65 who received the Ad26.COV2.S COVID-19 vaccine or a placebo.

The chain links TRBV5-1 to TRBJ1-1; D is ambiguous. The V end was cut by 7 bases, the J end by 7 bases, with 11 bases between. The CDR3 is 11 amino acids. Germline lookup yields CDR1 SGHRS and CDR2 YFSETQ. CDR3 sequence: CASWSLGEAFF. CDR3 sequence (DNA): TGCGCCAGCTGGAGTCTGGGTGAAGCTTTCTTT. Full variable domain (remainder filled in from reference TRBV5-1 and TRBJ1-1): KAGVTQTPRYLIKTRGQQVTLSCSPISGHRSVSWYQQTPGQGLQFLFEYFSETQRNKGNFPGRFSGRQFSNSRSEMNVSTLELGDSALYLCASWSLGEAFFGQGTRLTVV.

V gene TRBV3-1 (or the pseudogene TRBV3-2) combines with J gene TRBJ2-3; D ambiguous. V was shortened by 4 bases and J by 0 bases, with 8 bases between the two germline ends. The CDR3 sequence is 14 residues long. Germline loops: CDR1 LGHDT, CDR2 YNNKEL (reference sequence). CDR3 in DNA: TGTGCCAGCAGCCCTCTTTCTAGCACAGATACGCAGTATTTT. This gives the protein CASSPLSSTDTQYF.

This chain connects TRBV3-1 (or the pseudogene TRBV3-2) to TRBJ2-5; 9 bases line up with TRBD2. This CDR3 contains 16 residues. V gave up 4 bases and J gave up 1 base; unmatched junction bases: 7. The germline CDR1 and CDR2 sequences are LGHDT and YNNKEL (reference sequence). CDR3 coding DNA: TGTGCCAGCAGCCGAAGGGGGCGGGGGGGCCAAGAGACCCAGTACTTC. It codes for CASSRRGRGGQETQYF.

The chain links TRBV6-1 to TRBJ2-5; 8 bases align to TRBD2. V shed 3 bases and J 3 bases; nucleotides not matched to a gene: 6. Germline V lookup: CDR1 MNHNS, CDR2 SASEGT. The CDR3 is 15 residues long. The CDR3 loop is CASSEAGTREETQYF. CDR3 nucleotide sequence: TGTGCCAGCAGTGAGGCCGGGACTAGAGAAGAGACCCAGTACTTC.

The chain couples TRBV9 to TRBJ2-1, with a tentative D call TRBD2 (6 bases). V dropped 3 bases and J dropped 2 bases, with 15 bases sitting between them. The CDR3 spans 16 residues. Germline values: CDR1 SGDLS, CDR2 YYNGEE. This CDR3 reads CASSEGQSGAYNEQFF. The DNA of the CDR3 is TGTGCCAGCAGCGAGGGGCAGTCGGGAGCCTACAATGAGCAGTTCTTC. Using reference TRBV9 and TRBJ2-1 for the parts outside the CDR3, the full variable domain is DSGVTQTPKHLITATGQRVTLRCSPRSGDLSVYWYQQSLDQGLQFLIQYYNGEERAKGNILERFSAQQFPDLHSELNLSSLELGDSALYFCASSEGQSGAYNEQFFGPGTRLTVL.

This clone was observed a single time. This chain connects TRBV30 to TRBJ1-2, with D unclear. The CDR3 is 13 amino acids. Germline-derived CDR1 and CDR2 are GTSNPN and SVGIG (reference sequence). The V gene lost 0 bases and the J gene lost 4 bases, with 9 bases spanning the gap. The CDR3 loop is CAWSVGLTYGYTF. Here the CDR3 DNA reads TGTGCCTGGAGTGTTGGGTTAACCTATGGCTACACCTTC.

V and J are TRBV6-2 or TRBV6-3 and TRBJ1-1; D remains unclear. This CDR3 spans 16 amino acids. The V end lost 3 bases, the J end lost 7 bases, and 21 bases lay between the germline ends. Germline assignment: CDR1 MNHEY and CDR2 SVGEGT. CDR3 amino acids: CASSYGGTSQKVEAFF. The CDR3 nucleotides are TGTGCCAGCAGTTATGGAGGAACCTCCCAGAAAGTTGAAGCTTTCTTT.

This clone was counted a few times. J is TRBJ1-5 and V is TRBV16, with D maybe TRBD1 (6 bases). Germline V gene data show CDR1 as KGHSY and CDR2 as FQNENV. CDR3 length equals 15 residues. The germline V and J ends were trimmed by 3 bases and 3 bases, with 12 bases remaining between them. This chain's CDR3 is CASSQDAGVNQPQHF. The CDR3 DNA sequence: TGTGCCAGCAGCCAGGACGCAGGGGTCAATCAGCCCCAGCATTTT.

The J gene is TRBJ1-4, the V gene TRBV28, with TRBD1 identical over 8 bases. The germline V gene encodes CDR1 MDHEN and CDR2 SYDVKM. Unmatched junction bases numbered 9, after V lost 4 bases and J lost 8 bases. This CDR3 is 15 amino acids long. The CDR3 coding sequence is TGTGCCAGCAGTTCCGACAGGGGCTTCAGAGAAAAACTGTTTTTT. It codes for CASSSDRGFREKLFF.

The chain has TRBV7-9 and TRBJ2-3; D may be TRBD2 (5 bases). Germline assignment: CDR1 SEHNR and CDR2 FQNEAQ (reference sequence). Deletions cut 3 bases from V and 2 bases from J, with 12 bases between. The CDR3 runs to 15 residues. The CDR3 protein is CASSFEGEFTDTQYF. CDR3 DNA sequence: TGTGCCAGCAGCTTCGAGGGAGAATTCACAGATACGCAGTATTTT.

V gene TRBV27 combines with J gene TRBJ1-5, with TRBD1 matching 9 bases. Trimming removed 8 bases from V and 4 bases from J; junction bases left unmatched: 0. The CDR3 is 12 amino acids. CDR1 is MNHEY, CDR2 SMNVEV, per germline (reference sequence). Written as DNA, the CDR3 is TGTGCCAGCGGACAGGGGAATCAGCCCCAGCATTTT. Its protein product is CASGQGNQPQHF.

The chain couples TRBV29-1 to TRBJ2-2; no reliable D call. The CDR3 runs to 13 residues. Germline V lookup: CDR1 SQVTM, CDR2 ANQGSEA. V was clipped by 3 bases and J by 0 bases, with 5 bases between them. The CDR3 spells CSVEIANTGELFF. As DNA, the CDR3 is TGCAGCGTTGAGATCGCGAACACCGGGGAGCTGTTTTTT.

This chain's CDR3 is CASSYSLRGTYEQYF. The CDR3 bases are TGTGCCAGCAGTTACTCGCTTCGGGGGACTTACGAGCAGTACTTC. The V and J genes are TRBV6-5 and TRBJ2-7; possibly TRBD2 for D (6 bases). The CDR3 totals 15 residues. V was clipped by 0 bases and J by 4 bases, with 13 bases between them. The V gene's germline CDR1 is MNHEY and CDR2 SVGAGI.

The V and J genes are TRBV11-2 and TRBJ2-4; D is tentatively TRBD1 or TRBD2 (5 bases each). The length of the CDR3 is 19 residues. Germline V gene data show CDR1 as SGHAT and CDR2 as FQNNGV. Trimming pared 5 bases from V and 4 bases from J, leaving 27 bases between. CDR3 DNA sequence: TGTGCCAGCAGCAGTAGTATTGGAGGTCTGGGGCAGGTGAAAAACATTCAGTACTTC. It is translated as CASSSSIGGLGQVKNIQYF.